Following are 18 T cell receptor beta chains from one sample sequenced in a study of blood T cells in healthy people across ages (dated by TCRdb to about 2015). The library was built by means of 5' RACE. A second PCR of about 7 to 12 cycles was run with a J-beta primer mix and a sample-barcoded 5' primer. TCRdb reworked the public reads: Q25 trimming with fastp, MiXCR clone assembly, productive beta chains retained. Every distinct CDR3 protein forms one entry, paired with its most common genes and DNA. The table for this sample lists some 1.8 million distinct CDR3 sequences; 39% of them were counted only once. Approximately 22% of the sample is taken by the ten largest. The sequenced sample was blood. The receptor set was obtained from a human donor in good health.

Regarding this clonotype: Relative to the germline gene, one junction end is altered; a read error may explain this. This sequence joins TRBV29-1 and TRBJ2-7, with unresolved D. The CDR3 loop spans 12 amino acids. In germline, CDR1 is SQVTM, CDR2 ANQGSEA. CDR3 amino acids: CSVRNEAYGQYF. CDR3 coding DNA: TGCAGCGTTAGGAACGAGGCCTACGGGCAGTACTTC.

There are a few counts of this clonotype. The chain couples TRBV29-1 to TRBJ2-7; D is uncertain. V lost 3 bases and J 7 bases, leaving 10 bases between the germline ends. CDR3 length: 11 amino acids. Germline CDR1 and CDR2: SQVTM and ANQGSEA. DNA of the CDR3: TGCAGCGTTGACGCGGTTGGGGAGCAGTACTTC. It is translated as CSVDAVGEQYF.

The chain carries TRBV20-1 and TRBJ2-1, with D possibly TRBD1 on 5 matching bases. With 1 base removed from V and 3 bases from J, the gap between germline ends came to 10 bases. Germline assignment: CDR1 DFQATT and CDR2 SNEGSKA (reference sequence). The CDR3 is 14 residues long. DNA for the CDR3: TGCAGTGCTAGAGGGAGACAGCTCTACAATGAGCAGTTCTTC. Translation: CSARGRQLYNEQFF.

This clonotype occurred a few times. CDR3 nucleotide sequence: TGCAGCCTAGCGGTTAGAACAGATACGCAGTATTTT. Protein: CSLAVRTDTQYF. The chain is built from TRBV20-1 and TRBJ2-3; 7 bases are shared with TRBD2. The germline V gene has CDR1 DFQATT and CDR2 SNEGSKA (reference sequence). The CDR3 contains 12 residues.

The gene calls are TRBV20-1 and TRBJ1-1; tentatively, D is TRBD1 (5 bases). The CDR3 has 12 residues. Trimming took off 3 bases at V and 6 bases at J, with 11 bases between the two ends. Germline lookup yields CDR1 DFQATT and CDR2 SNEGSKA (reference sequence). The CDR3 is CSASQGRAEAFF. The CDR3 DNA is TGCAGTGCTAGCCAGGGAAGGGCTGAAGCTTTCTTT.

This clonotype was recorded a few times. A much larger clone lies a single base off, so this may be a read error. The rearrangement joins TRBV7-2 to TRBJ2-5; no clear D gene. The CDR3 runs 18 residues. V lost 2 bases and J 2 bases, leaving 21 bases between the germline ends. Germline values: CDR1 SGHTA, CDR2 FQGNSA. The DNA for the CDR3 is TGTGCCAGCAGCTTAAGTTGGATGGGAAGCAGTGGTCAAGAGACCCAGTACTTC. Translating it yields CASSLSWMGSSGQETQYF.

This clonotype showed up just a few times. V usage is TRBV27 and J usage is TRBJ1-2, with D perhaps TRBD1 (5 bases). Trimming removed 5 bases from V and 1 base from J, with 14 bases in between. The CDR3 spans 15 residues. Germline CDR1 and CDR2: MNHEY and SMNVEV (reference sequence). CDR3 loop: CASSQVGELNYGYTF. CDR3 DNA sequence: TGTGCCAGCAGTCAAGTAGGGGAACTTAACTATGGCTACACCTTC.

V and J are TRBV7-2 and TRBJ2-7; D unclear. Germline loops: CDR1 SGHTA, CDR2 FQGNSA. Trimming removed 5 bases from V and 5 bases from J, with 13 bases in between. The length of the CDR3 is 13 residues. The CDR3 sequence is CASSVDLVHEQYF. CDR3 DNA: TGTGCCAGCAGCGTCGACTTAGTCCACGAGCAGTACTTC.

This clonotype was picked up a small number of times. This sequence joins TRBV6-2 or TRBV6-3 and TRBJ2-7; 7 bases are shared with TRBD2. Germline-derived CDR1 and CDR2 are MNHEY and SVGEGT. Losses at the gene ends were 2 bases for V and 3 bases for J; bases not matched to a gene: 4. The CDR3 loop spans 14 amino acids. DNA of the CDR3: TGTGCCAGCAGTTACCGGGGGGTTGACTACGAGCAGTACTTC. Translation gives CASSYRGVDYEQYF.

The chain uses TRBV20-1 and TRBJ1-1; no firm D call. V dropped 4 bases and J dropped 1 base, with 19 bases sitting between them. This CDR3 is built from 16 residues. The germline V gene has CDR1 DFQATT and CDR2 SNEGSKA (reference sequence). The CDR3 DNA reads as TGCAGTGCTACTCCCTGGGTTGGGGTAAAGAACACTGAAGCTTTCTTT. It yields the protein CSATPWVGVKNTEAFF.

The chain links TRBV18 to TRBJ1-1, with D perhaps matching TRBD1 (5 bases). Deletions cut 3 bases from V and 3 bases from J, with 11 bases between. The CDR3 covers 14 residues. CDR1 and CDR2 (germline): KGHSH, LQKENI. The CDR3 loop is CASSPISGYTEAFF. Written as DNA, the CDR3 is TGTGCCAGCTCACCCATTTCAGGGTACACTGAAGCTTTCTTT.

V gene TRBV28 combines with J gene TRBJ2-1, with D hard to call. From germline, CDR1 is MDHEN and CDR2 SYDVKM. Trimming shortened V by 2 bases and J by 10 bases, and 18 bases separated the two germline ends. The CDR3 contains 15 residues. CDR3 DNA: TGTGCCAGCAGTTTACGGACCTTGAGGCGAGGCGAGCAGTTCTTC. This codes for CASSLRTLRRGEQFF.

This clonotype was seen repeatedly, ten times or more. The chain combines TRBV2 with TRBJ2-5; 10 nucleotides align to TRBD2. The CDR3 totals 15 residues. The V gene end was trimmed by 2 bases and the J gene end by 7 bases; junction bases not matched to a gene: 7. Germline CDR1 and CDR2: SNHLY and FYNNEI. CDR3: CASSELAGAPGTQYF. In DNA, the CDR3 is TGTGCCAGCAGTGAACTAGCGGGGGCCCCAGGGACCCAGTACTTC. Complete variable domain (other parts from reference TRBV2 and TRBJ2-5): EPEVTQTPSHQVTQMGQEVILRCVPISNHLYFYWYRQILGQKVEFLVSFYNNEISEKSEIFDDQFSVERPDGSNFTLKIRSTKLEDSAMYFCASSELAGAPGTQYFGPGTRLLVL.

This chain joins TRBV20-1 and TRBJ1-2; D remains unclear. Germline V lookup: CDR1 DFQATT, CDR2 SNEGSKA (reference sequence). The CDR3 spans 11 residues. Between the trimmed V and J ends, which lost 4 bases and 12 bases, there was a span of 15 bases. Here the CDR3 reads CSAKTNSGHTF. CDR3 sequence (DNA): TGCAGTGCTAAGACAAATAGCGGCCACACCTTC.

Remarks on this clonotype: Compared with germline, one end of the junction differs, possibly owing to a read error. The chain recombines TRBV3-1 with TRBJ1-2; D is undetermined. Germline-derived CDR1 and CDR2 are LGHDT and YNNKEL (reference sequence). This CDR3 region has 14 residues. In DNA, the CDR3 is TGTGCCGGCAGCCAAGGCTGGGTGGACTATGGCTACACCTTC. This codes for CAGSQGWVDYGYTF.

The J gene is TRBJ2-3, the V gene TRBV20-1; 11 positions agree with TRBD2. This CDR3 comprises 13 residues. Germline V gene data show CDR1 as DFQATT and CDR2 as SNEGSKA (reference sequence). V dropped 4 bases and J dropped 10; count of bases not matched to a gene: 7. DNA for the CDR3: TGCAGTGCTACACTAGCGGGGGTTATTGCGCAGTATTTT. Translated: CSATLAGVIAQYF.

This clonotype occurred a few times. The rearrangement uses TRBV7-2 and TRBJ1-1; 11 bases are shared with TRBD1. The CDR3 covers 13 residues. Trimming cost V 1 base and J 10 bases; bases outside gene matches: 2. Germline CDR1 is SGHTA and CDR2 is FQGNSA. The CDR3 DNA is TGTGCCAGCAGCTTAGTGGGACAGGGGGGAGCTTTCTTT. It is translated as CASSLVGQGGAFF.

This clonotype was detected only a few times. The chain links TRBV7-2 to TRBJ2-1, with 7 bases matching TRBD1. Looked up from germline, CDR1 is SGHTA and CDR2 is FQGNSA. The ends lost 1 base at V and 8 bases at J; junction bases unmatched: 8. The CDR3 contains 15 residues. The CDR3 here is CASSLDRGFDDEQFF. Written as DNA, the CDR3 is TGTGCCAGCAGCTTAGACAGGGGTTTTGACGATGAGCAGTTCTTC. Full variable domain (remainder filled in from reference TRBV7-2 and TRBJ2-1): GAGVSQSPSNKVTEKGKDVELRCDPISGHTALYWYRQSLGQGLEFLIYFQGNSAPDKSGLPSDRFSAERTGGSVSTLTIQRTQQEDSAVYLCASSLDRGFDDEQFFGPGTRLTVL.